This entry lists 5 T cell receptor beta chains sequenced from one sample in a study of cytomegalovirus exposure and HLA in healthy donors. The study ran its PCR with 60 Vbeta and 13 Jbeta primers. Generated by immunoSEQ multiplex PCR, the TCRdb table keeps only in-frame clones and is missing some. This table holds 180,000 or so clones, roughly four fifths found once. The sample taken for sequencing was PBMCs. These receptors were collected from a male donor in good health and CMV-seronegative.

In its sample, this clone was seen a few times. V is TRBV28 and J is TRBJ2-3; TRBD2 matches 8 bases. CDR3 size: 16 residues. Looked up from germline, CDR1 is MDHEN and CDR2 is SYDVKM. The V and J ends lost 2 bases and 5 bases, in that order; junction bases with no gene match: 9. The CDR3 loop is CASSLGGHRGGDTQYF. The CDR3 bases are TGTGCCAGCAGTTTAGGGGGACACCGGGGGGGAGATACGCAGTATTTT.

The genes are TRBV4-3 and TRBJ2-4; D may be TRBD1 (6 bases). V dropped 4 bases and J dropped 1 base, with 17 bases sitting between them. From germline, CDR1 is LGHNA and CDR2 YSLEER. This CDR3 region has 17 residues. The CDR3 spells CASSRQRSGVAKNIQYF. CDR3 nucleotide sequence: TGCGCCAGCAGCCGACAGAGGTCAGGGGTTGCCAAAAACATTCAGTACTTC.

V is TRBV5-6 and J is TRBJ2-1; 9 bases line up with TRBD2. This CDR3 is 14 amino acids long. Germline loops: CDR1 SGHDT, CDR2 YYEEEE. V lost 2 bases and J lost 6; bases outside the gene matches: 3. CDR3 sequence (DNA): TGTGCCAGCAGCTTAGCGGGAGGTTTCAATGAGCAGTTCTTC. Translated, it gives CASSLAGGFNEQFF.

A remark on this clone: At one of its ends the junction is not consistent with the germline gene, which may arise from a read error. Other DNA sequences in this sample translate to the same CDR3. The chain combines TRBV6-5 with TRBJ1-3; D is unclear. Germline V lookup: CDR1 MNHEY, CDR2 SVGAGI. CDR3 length equals 12 residues. The CDR3 region has the DNA TGTGCCAGCAGCTCGGAGGGAAACACCATATACTTT. It specifies CASSSEGNTIYF.

This chain joins TRBV28 and TRBJ1-2; D remains unclear. Germline V CDR1 and CDR2: MDHEN, SYDVKM. This CDR3 is 12 amino acids long. Trimming removed 4 bases at V and 4 bases at J, with 7 bases between. DNA of the CDR3: TGTGCCAGCAGTTATAGCAGCTATGGCTACACCTTC. Translating gives CASSYSSYGYTF.